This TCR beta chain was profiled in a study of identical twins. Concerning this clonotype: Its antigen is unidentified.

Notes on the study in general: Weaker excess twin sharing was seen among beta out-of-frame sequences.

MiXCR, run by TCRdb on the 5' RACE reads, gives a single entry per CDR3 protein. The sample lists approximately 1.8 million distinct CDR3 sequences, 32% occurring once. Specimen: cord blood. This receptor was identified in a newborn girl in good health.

The CDR3 loop is CSARDLMTSGTYEQYF. In nucleotides, the CDR3 is TGCAGTGCTAGAGATCTAATGACTAGCGGTACCTACGAGCAGTACTTC. The genes are TRBV20-1 and TRBJ2-7; 9 bases map to TRBD2. Germline CDR1 and CDR2: DFQATT and SNEGSKA (reference sequence). This CDR3 is 16 amino acids long. The ends lost 0 bases at V and 2 bases at J; junction bases unmatched: 8.